This T cell receptor (beta chain) appears in the sequencing data of a study of T and B cells in COVID-19 patients (TCRdb year 2020). A note on the overall study: Using TRB and IGH repertoire sequencing of peripheral blood, the study characterized adaptive immunity in COVID-19 patients who had active infection or had recovered. A recovered cohort included 15 to 19 patients who provided 20 to 25 samples, and most of these patients had mild to moderate COVID-19 treated on an outpatient basis. Patients in the recovered cohort had a median age of approximately 33 years, compared with roughly 66 years for patients in the active-infection cohort. Critical illness requiring mechanical ventilation or ECMO was present in most of the 20 patients in the active-infection cohort. Comorbidities linked to unfavorable COVID-19 outcome were present in 18 of the 20 patients in the active-infection cohort. Over 8 million TCR sequences were analysed from a TCR and BCR sequence repository that comprised roughly 38 patients and 65 to 75 time points. Two patients were included in both the recovered and active cohorts because samples were available from active disease and after recovery. An age-matched reference group of under 45 healthy donors negative for COVID-19 antibodies was used as the comparison for repertoire analyses. As many as 9 follow-up blood samples were collected from each patient, and in some individuals these samples spanned different disease stages.

The full study reports these points: Specific T cell subsets (CD4+/Treg/CD8+) and sorted SARS-CoV-2-responsive or tetramer+ T cells had not yet been sequenced, with those experiments still ongoing. TRBV/TRBJ gene usage was reported as strongly skewed in patients with COVID-19. It was stated that prospective validation of the reported TCR clusters was required before the clusters could be put to clinical use. The cohort was judged too small for assessing how HLA contributes to COVID-19 susceptibility or severity. A total of about 2,400 TCR clusters were exclusive to the recovered cohort, and 31 of those clusters were low-pGen clusters. Few blood samples were available from mildly ill patients while symptoms were present, and early samples from severe cases were likewise scarce. TRB repertoires were highly clonal in active COVID-19, whereas diversity and richness at recovery rose above healthy donor levels.

There are 14 amino acids in the CDR3, from cysteine to phenylalanine inclusive. The CDR3 DNA has 42 bases and is translated from base 1. V is shortened by 7 bases, J by 3 bases, and the region joining them spans 13 bases. This clonotype is identified as medium-sized (0.01 to 0.1%). The antigen it recognizes is unknown. Qualities for individual bases were not recorded, and no much larger clone is one base off. Genomic DNA extracted from blood was used in amounts of about 250-550 ng for amplification of TRB repertoires. The run used an Illumina MiSeq. Multiplex PCR with BIOMED2 TRB-A/B primer pools was used to amplify TRB rearrangements. Illumina-compatible adapters and 7-nucleotide sample barcodes were added to the amplicons in two consecutive PCRs. Phusion HS II polymerase was used for all library PCRs. The amplicons were purified from gel with the NucleoSpin Gel and PCR Clean-up kit, measured on Qubit, and combined at around 4.2 nM. Before Illumina next-generation sequencing, the quality of the amplicon pool was assessed on an Agilent 2100 Bioanalyzer. In the original analysis: MiXCR 3.0.8 with the default MiXCR reference library was used to annotate TRB rearrangements. Non-productive reads and sequences with fewer than 2 reads were excluded, and each unique CDR3 nucleotide sequence counted as one clone. Clonality, diversity, richness and V-J gene usage were calculated in R 3.5.1. GLIPH2 was used to cluster TCRs based on CDR3 similarity, and OLGA was used to calculate the generation probabilities. Only GLIPH2 clusters with at least four unique TCR clonotypes present in at least three individuals were retained. TCRdb's own reprocessing of the public reads used fastp at Q25 and MiXCR and kept productive beta chains. When rows share a CDR3 protein, they turn into one entry using the most common DNA and genes. TCRdb's processing, not the authors' own work, is the source of the V and J calls. The sample yields about 5,100 distinct CDR3 sequences; roughly a fifth were counted once. The ten largest clones take up under 4% of the sample.

The chain links TRBV12-3 or TRBV12-4 with TRBJ2-1; TRBD2 is possibly the D segment (6 matching bases). This TCR derives from a human donor with active COVID-19. Sequencing was carried out using blood. This receptor carries the CDR3 CASTLGTFYNEQFF. The nucleotide sequence is TGTGCCAGCACCTTGGGGACTTTCTACAATGAGCAGTTCTTC.